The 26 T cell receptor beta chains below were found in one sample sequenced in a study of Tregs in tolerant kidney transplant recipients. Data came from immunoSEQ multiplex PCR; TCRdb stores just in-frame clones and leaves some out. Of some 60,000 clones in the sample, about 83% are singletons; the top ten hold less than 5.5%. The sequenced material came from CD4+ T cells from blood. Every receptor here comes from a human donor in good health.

CDR3 residues: CASSPQVAGPEQFF. The DNA of the CDR3 is TGTGCCAGCAGCCCACAGGTAGCGGGTCCTGAGCAGTTCTTC. The genes are TRBV13 and TRBJ2-1; 7 bases agree with TRBD2. This CDR3 region has 14 residues. Germline values: CDR1 PRHDT, CDR2 FYEKMQ (reference sequence). V was clipped by 5 bases and J by 9 bases; unmatched bases: 10.

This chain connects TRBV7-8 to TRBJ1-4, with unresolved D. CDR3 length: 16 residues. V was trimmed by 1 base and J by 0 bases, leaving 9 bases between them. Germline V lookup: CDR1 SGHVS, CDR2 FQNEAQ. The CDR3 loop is CASSLVGGATNEKLFF. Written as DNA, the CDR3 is TGTGCCAGCAGCTTAGTCGGCGGTGCAACTAATGAAAAACTGTTTTTT.

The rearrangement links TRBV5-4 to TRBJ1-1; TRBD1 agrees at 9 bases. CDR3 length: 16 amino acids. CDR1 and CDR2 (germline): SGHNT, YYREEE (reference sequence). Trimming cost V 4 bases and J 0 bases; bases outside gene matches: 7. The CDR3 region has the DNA TGTGCCAGCAGCCGGACAGGGGTCGCGATGAACACTGAAGCTTTCTTT. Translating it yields CASSRTGVAMNTEAFF.

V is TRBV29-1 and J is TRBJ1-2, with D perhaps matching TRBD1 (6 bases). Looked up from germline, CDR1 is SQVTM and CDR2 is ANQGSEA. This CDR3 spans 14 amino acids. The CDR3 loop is CSIKGGFPIYGYTF. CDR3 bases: TGCAGTATCAAGGGGGGCTTCCCGATCTATGGCTACACCTTC.

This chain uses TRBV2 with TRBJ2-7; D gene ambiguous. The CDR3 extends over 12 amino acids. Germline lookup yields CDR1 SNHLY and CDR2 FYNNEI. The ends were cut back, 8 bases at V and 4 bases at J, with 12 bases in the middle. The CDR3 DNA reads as TGTGCCAGCGGGATTGGGGATTACGAGCAGTACTTC. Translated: CASGIGDYEQYF.

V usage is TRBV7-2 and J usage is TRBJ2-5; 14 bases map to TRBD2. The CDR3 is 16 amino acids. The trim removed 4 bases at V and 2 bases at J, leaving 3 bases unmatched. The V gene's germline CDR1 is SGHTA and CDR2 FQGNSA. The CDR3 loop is CASSSRLAGGQETQYF. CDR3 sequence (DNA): TGTGCCAGCAGCTCTAGACTAGCGGGAGGGCAAGAGACCCAGTACTTC.

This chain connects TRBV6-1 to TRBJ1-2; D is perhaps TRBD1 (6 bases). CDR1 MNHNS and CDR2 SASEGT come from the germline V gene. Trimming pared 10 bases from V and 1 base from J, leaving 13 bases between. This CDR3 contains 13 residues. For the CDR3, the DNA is TGTGCCACGACGACAGGAGTTAACTATGGCTACACCTTC. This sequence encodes CATTTGVNYGYTF.

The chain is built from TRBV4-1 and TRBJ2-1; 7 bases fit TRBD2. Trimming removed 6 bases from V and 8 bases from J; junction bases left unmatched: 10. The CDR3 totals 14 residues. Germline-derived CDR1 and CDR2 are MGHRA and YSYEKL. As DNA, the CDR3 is TGCGCCAGCAGAAGGGTGGGGGGGGTCGATGAGCAGTTCTTC. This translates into CASRRVGGVDEQFF.

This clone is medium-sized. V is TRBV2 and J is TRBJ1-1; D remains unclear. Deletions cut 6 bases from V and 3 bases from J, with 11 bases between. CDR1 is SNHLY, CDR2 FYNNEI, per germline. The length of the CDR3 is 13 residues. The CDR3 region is CASRTRADTEAFF. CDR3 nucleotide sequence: TGTGCCAGCAGAACACGCGCGGACACTGAAGCTTTCTTT.

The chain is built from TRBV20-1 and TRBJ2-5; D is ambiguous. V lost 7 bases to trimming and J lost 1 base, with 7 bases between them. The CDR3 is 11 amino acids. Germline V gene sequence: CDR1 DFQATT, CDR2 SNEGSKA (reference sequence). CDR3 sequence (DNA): TGCAGTGGTGGAACCCAAGAGACCCAGTACTTC. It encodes CSGGTQETQYF.

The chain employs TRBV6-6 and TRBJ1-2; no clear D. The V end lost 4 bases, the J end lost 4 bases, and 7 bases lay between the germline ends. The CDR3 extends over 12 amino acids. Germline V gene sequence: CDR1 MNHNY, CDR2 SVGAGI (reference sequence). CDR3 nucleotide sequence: TGTGCCAGCAGTTTACGCCCCTATGGCTACACCTTC. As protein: CASSLRPYGYTF.

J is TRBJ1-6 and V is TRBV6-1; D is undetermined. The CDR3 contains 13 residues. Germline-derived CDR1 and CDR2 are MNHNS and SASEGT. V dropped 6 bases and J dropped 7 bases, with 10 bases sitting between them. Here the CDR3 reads CASRLNKNSPLHF. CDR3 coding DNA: TGTGCCAGCAGACTTAACAAAAATTCACCCCTCCACTTT.

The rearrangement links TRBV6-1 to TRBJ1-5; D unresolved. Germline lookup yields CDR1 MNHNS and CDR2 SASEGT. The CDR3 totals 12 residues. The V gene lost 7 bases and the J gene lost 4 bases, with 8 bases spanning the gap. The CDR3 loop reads CASNDWNQPQHF. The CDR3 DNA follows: TGTGCCAGCAATGACTGGAATCAGCCCCAGCATTTT.

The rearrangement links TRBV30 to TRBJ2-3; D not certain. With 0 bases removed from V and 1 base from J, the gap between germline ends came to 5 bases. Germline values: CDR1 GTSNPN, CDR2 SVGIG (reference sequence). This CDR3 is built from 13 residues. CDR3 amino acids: CAWSVGGTDTQYF. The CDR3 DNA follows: TGTGCCTGGAGTGTTGGGGGCACAGATACGCAGTATTTT. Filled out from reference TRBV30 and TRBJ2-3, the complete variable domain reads SQTIHQWPATLVQPVGSPLSLECTVEGTSNPNLYWYRQAAGRGLQLLFYSVGIGQISSEVPQNLSASRPQDRQFILSSKKLLLSDSGFYLCAWSVGGTDTQYFGPGTRLTVL.

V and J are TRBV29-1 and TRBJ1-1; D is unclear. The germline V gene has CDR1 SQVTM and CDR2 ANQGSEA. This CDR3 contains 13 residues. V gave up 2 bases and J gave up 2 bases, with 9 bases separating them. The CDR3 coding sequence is TGCAGCGTTGAATGGCAGACCAACACTGAAGCTTTCTTT. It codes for CSVEWQTNTEAFF.

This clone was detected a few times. The CDR3 nucleotides are TGTGCCAGCAGCGAGGCTAGCGGGAGTTTCCCCGGGGAGCTGTTTTTT. This gives the protein CASSEASGSFPGELFF. The rearrangement links TRBV11-3 to TRBJ2-2; 10 bases match TRBD2. This CDR3 spans 16 amino acids. Looked up from germline, CDR1 is SGHNT and CDR2 is YENEEA. V shed 5 bases and J 6 bases; nucleotides not matched to a gene: 9.

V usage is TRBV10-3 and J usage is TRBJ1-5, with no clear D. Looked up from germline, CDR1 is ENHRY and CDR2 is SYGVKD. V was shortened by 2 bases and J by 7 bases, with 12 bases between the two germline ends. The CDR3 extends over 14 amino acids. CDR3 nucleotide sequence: TGTGCCATCAGTGAGGGGCGGGATGGGCAGCCCCAGCATTTT. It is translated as CAISEGRDGQPQHF.

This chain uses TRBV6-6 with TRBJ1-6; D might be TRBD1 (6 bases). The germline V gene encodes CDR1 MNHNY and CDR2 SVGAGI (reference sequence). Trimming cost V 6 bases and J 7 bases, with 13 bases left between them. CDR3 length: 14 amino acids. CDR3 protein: CASSFGTQNSPLHF. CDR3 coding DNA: TGTGCCAGCAGCTTCGGGACACAAAATTCACCCCTCCACTTT.

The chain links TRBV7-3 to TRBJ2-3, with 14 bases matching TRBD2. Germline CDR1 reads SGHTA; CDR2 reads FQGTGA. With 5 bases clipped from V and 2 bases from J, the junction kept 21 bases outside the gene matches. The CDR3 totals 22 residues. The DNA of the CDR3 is TGTGCCAGCAGCCCTGGTACGGGCGGACTAGCGGGAGGTATCGGGAACACAGATACGCAGTATTTT. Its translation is CASSPGTGGLAGGIGNTDTQYF. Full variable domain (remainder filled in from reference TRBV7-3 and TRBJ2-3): GAGVSQTPSNKVTEKGKYVELRCDPISGHTALYWYRQSLGQGPEFLIYFQGTGAADDSGLPNDRFFAVRPEGSVSTLKIQRTERGDSAVYLCASSPGTGGLAGGIGNTDTQYFGPGTRLTVL.

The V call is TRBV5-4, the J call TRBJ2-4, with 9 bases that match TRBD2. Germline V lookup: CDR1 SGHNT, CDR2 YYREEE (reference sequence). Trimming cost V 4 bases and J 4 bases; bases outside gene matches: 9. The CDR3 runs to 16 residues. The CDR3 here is CASSPRNSGGKNIQYF. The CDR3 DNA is TGTGCCAGCAGCCCTCGCAATAGCGGGGGAAAAAACATTCAGTACTTC.

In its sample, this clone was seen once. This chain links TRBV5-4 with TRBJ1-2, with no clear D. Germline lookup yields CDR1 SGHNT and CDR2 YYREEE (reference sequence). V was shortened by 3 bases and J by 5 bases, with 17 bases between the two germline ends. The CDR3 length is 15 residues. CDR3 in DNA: TGTGCCAGCAGCTCCCTTAAGGTCGGGCAATATGGCTACACCTTC. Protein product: CASSSLKVGQYGYTF.

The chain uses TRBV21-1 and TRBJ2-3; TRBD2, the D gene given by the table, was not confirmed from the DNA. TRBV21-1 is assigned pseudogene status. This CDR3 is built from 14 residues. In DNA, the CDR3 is TGTGCCAGCATTCCAAGGAGATTTGTGGATACGCAGTATTTT. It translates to CASIPRRFVDTQYF.

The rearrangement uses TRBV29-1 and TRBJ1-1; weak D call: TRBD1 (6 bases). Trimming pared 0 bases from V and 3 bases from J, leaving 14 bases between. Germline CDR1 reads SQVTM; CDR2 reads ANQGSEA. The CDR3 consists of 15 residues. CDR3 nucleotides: TGCAGCGTTGAAGATCCCTCAGGGGTGGACACTGAAGCTTTCTTT. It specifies CSVEDPSGVDTEAFF.

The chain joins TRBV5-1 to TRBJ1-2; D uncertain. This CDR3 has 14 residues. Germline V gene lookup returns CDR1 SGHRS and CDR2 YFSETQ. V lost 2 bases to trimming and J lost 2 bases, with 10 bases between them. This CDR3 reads CASSFREANYGYTF. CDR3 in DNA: TGCGCCAGCAGCTTTCGGGAGGCGAACTATGGCTACACCTTC.

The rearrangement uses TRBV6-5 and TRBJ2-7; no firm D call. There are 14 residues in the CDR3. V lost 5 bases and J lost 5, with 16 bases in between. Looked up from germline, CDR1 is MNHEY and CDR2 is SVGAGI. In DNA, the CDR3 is TGTGCCAGCAGTCCCATACTGGCTCGGGACGAGCAGTACTTC. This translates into CASSPILARDEQYF.

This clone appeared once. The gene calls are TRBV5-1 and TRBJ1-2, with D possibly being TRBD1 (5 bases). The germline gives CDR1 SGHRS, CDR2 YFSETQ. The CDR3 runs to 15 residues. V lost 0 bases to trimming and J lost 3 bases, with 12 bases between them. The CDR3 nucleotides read TGCGCCAGCAGCTTGGGGGGCACGGCAGACTATGGCTACACCTTC. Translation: CASSLGGTADYGYTF.